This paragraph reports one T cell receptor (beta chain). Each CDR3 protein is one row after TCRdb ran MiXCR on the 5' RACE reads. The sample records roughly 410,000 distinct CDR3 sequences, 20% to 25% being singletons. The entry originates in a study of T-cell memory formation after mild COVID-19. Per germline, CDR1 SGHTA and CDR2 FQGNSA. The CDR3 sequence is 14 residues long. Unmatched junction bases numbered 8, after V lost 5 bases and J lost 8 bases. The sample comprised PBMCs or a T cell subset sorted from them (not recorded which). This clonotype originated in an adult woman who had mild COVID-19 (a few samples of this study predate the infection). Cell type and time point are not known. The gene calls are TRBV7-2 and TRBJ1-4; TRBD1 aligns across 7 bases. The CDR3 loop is CASSPGQLREKLFF. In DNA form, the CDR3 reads TGTGCCAGCAGCCCGGGACAGCTGAGAGAAAAACTGTTTTTT.